This T cell receptor beta chain was found in a study of T cell clonality in common variable immunodeficiency. General study points: Common variable immunodeficiency TCR beta sequences reportedly had fewer deletions and N-nucleotide insertions.

A remark on this clone: Its antigen remains unidentified. Read sequence stops 3 residues before the CDR3 end, and the germline J gene provides the missing end.

Assay used: immunoSEQ multiplex PCR; TCRdb lists only in-frame clones, some missing. The repertoire consists of some 50,000 clones, none detected only once. The CDR3 is 15 amino acids. Germline V gives CDR1 LNHDA, CDR2 SQIVND (reference sequence). The J gene is TRBJ2-2, the V gene TRBV19; the D gene is possibly TRBD1 (5 bases). This clonotype was sampled from a person aged 18 to 70 in good health. Input material: peripheral blood mononuclear cells. Partial CDR3 DNA: TGTGCCAGTAGTTCTCCCCGCTCCAGGGCCAACGTG. It translates to CASSSPRSRANV. The whole CDR3 sequence is CASSSPRSRANVLFF. Supplemented by reference TRBV19 and TRBJ2-2, the full variable domain reads DGGITQSPKYLFRKEGQNVTLSCEQNLNHDAMYWYRQDPGQGLRLIYYSQIVNDFQKGDIAEGYSVSREKKESFPLTVTSAQKNPTAFYLCASSSPRSRANVLFFGEGSRLTVL.